The clone carrying this TCR beta chain was counted many times. This sample is drawn from a study of Graves' ophthalmopathy and Graves' hyperthyroidism. Study overall: Specimen type is peripheral blood, obtained at initial diagnosis before any treatment.

The V end lost 0 bases, the J end lost 6 bases, and 21 bases lay between the germline ends. Per the germline V gene, CDR1 is DFQATT and CDR2 is SNEGSKA (reference sequence). The CDR3 consists of 16 residues. The diagnostic workup employed clinical symptoms, serum thyroxine, TRAb, thyroid ultrasound and orbital computed tomography. Amplification of TCR beta CDR3 regions used RNA transcripts. Second-round multiplex PCR followed a first-round RT-PCR using HTBI primers. TCRdb re-derived calls from the multiplex PCR reads in MiXCR, one entry per CDR3 protein. The sample lists about 180,000 distinct CDR3 sequences, 30% to 45% occurring once.

The chain has TRBV20-1 and TRBJ2-7; the D is unclear. The source is a woman aged 35 to 49 with Graves' ophthalmopathy. Sequencing input: peripheral blood. The CDR3: CSARDLSSPRQTEQYF. As DNA, the CDR3 is TGCAGTGCTAGAGATCTTAGCTCTCCCCGTCAAACCGAGCAGTACTTC.